The rows below give T cell receptor beta chains drawn from one sample of a study of T cells in Graves' hyperthyroidism and ophthalmopathy. TCRdb fed the multiplex PCR reads into MiXCR, producing one record per CDR3 protein. The table records around 700,000 distinct CDR3 sequences, under 20% of them present only once. Sequenced sample: blood. These receptors all come from a woman between 50 and 59 years old with Graves' hyperthyroidism that later progressed to Graves' ophthalmopathy. CDR3s include the opening cysteine and the closing phenylalanine or tryptophan. A D gene is named only where the DNA matches it firmly.

v_gene: TRBV2; d_gene: TRBD2; j_gene: TRBJ2-3; CDR3aa: CASRKTSGEGDTQYF
v_gene: TRBV11-3; d_gene: .; j_gene: TRBJ2-2; CDR3aa: CASASANTGELFF
v_gene: TRBV20-1; d_gene: .; j_gene: TRBJ2-1; CDR3aa: CSACGDSYNEQFF
v_gene: TRBV29-1; d_gene: .; j_gene: TRBJ2-1; CDR3aa: CSVDVGYNEQFF
v_gene: TRBV12-3/TRBV12-4; d_gene: TRBD2; j_gene: TRBJ2-5; CDR3aa: CASSFGTSGPQETQYF
v_gene: TRBV27; d_gene: TRBD2; j_gene: TRBJ2-3; CDR3aa: CASSLSETRIAGGLGTQYF
v_gene: TRBV27; d_gene: TRBD1; j_gene: TRBJ1-4; CDR3aa: CASSHMTGSEKLFF
v_gene: TRBV5-1; d_gene: TRBD1; j_gene: TRBJ2-2; CDR3aa: CASSKTGGRTGELFF
v_gene: TRBV12-3/TRBV12-4; d_gene: .; j_gene: TRBJ2-5; CDR3aa: CASSFGAEETQYF
v_gene: TRBV20-1; d_gene: .; j_gene: TRBJ2-5; CDR3aa: CSAPTPTDRPETQYF
v_gene: TRBV2; d_gene: .; j_gene: TRBJ1-1; CDR3aa: CASSARTLMNTEAFF
v_gene: TRBV20-1; d_gene: TRBD1; j_gene: TRBJ1-2; CDR3aa: CSARDLQGTGGYTF
v_gene: TRBV11-1; d_gene: .; j_gene: TRBJ2-1; CDR3aa: CASSRQAVSYNEQFF
v_gene: TRBV11-2; d_gene: .; j_gene: TRBJ1-3; CDR3aa: CASSRSGNTIYF
v_gene: TRBV27; d_gene: TRBD1; j_gene: TRBJ1-2; CDR3aa: CASSSRDRGNYGYTF
v_gene: TRBV29-1; d_gene: TRBD1; j_gene: TRBJ2-3; CDR3aa: CSVIFDRGVRTDTQYF
v_gene: TRBV12-5; d_gene: .; j_gene: TRBJ2-1; CDR3aa: CASGLRQYNEQFF
v_gene: TRBV5-4; d_gene: .; j_gene: TRBJ1-1; CDR3aa: CASSGGTEMNTEAFF
v_gene: TRBV6-5; d_gene: .; j_gene: TRBJ1-1; CDR3aa: CASSYSPGVGDEAFF
v_gene: TRBV5-1; d_gene: .; j_gene: TRBJ1-2; CDR3aa: CASSLDTGTNYGYTF
v_gene: TRBV20-1; d_gene: TRBD2; j_gene: TRBJ2-7; CDR3aa: CSASPGTSGGPREQYF
v_gene: TRBV7-3; d_gene: .; j_gene: TRBJ1-6; CDR3aa: CASSLGAGIGSPLHF
v_gene: TRBV5-1; d_gene: .; j_gene: TRBJ2-7; CDR3aa: CASSFGGLDEQYF
v_gene: TRBV10-3; d_gene: TRBD2; j_gene: TRBJ2-1; CDR3aa: CAIMTSGGYNEQFF
v_gene: TRBV20-1; d_gene: .; j_gene: TRBJ1-1; CDR3aa: CSARDPVAGQLNTEAFF
v_gene: TRBV11-2; d_gene: TRBD2; j_gene: TRBJ2-2; CDR3aa: CASSLVMVAGGQNTGELFF
v_gene: TRBV6-1; d_gene: TRBD2; j_gene: TRBJ2-3; CDR3aa: CASGLAGGTDTQYF
v_gene: TRBV15; d_gene: .; j_gene: TRBJ1-5; CDR3aa: CATSAYRASNQPQHF
v_gene: TRBV6-6; d_gene: .; j_gene: TRBJ1-3; CDR3aa: CASSYSGPARSGQSGNTIYF
v_gene: TRBV6-5; d_gene: .; j_gene: TRBJ2-6; CDR3aa: CASSYFPFRSLGANVLTF
v_gene: TRBV19; d_gene: .; j_gene: TRBJ2-1; CDR3aa: CASSMLPSYNEQFF
v_gene: TRBV7-9; d_gene: TRBD2; j_gene: TRBJ2-3; CDR3aa: CASQHAGTTSTDTQYF
v_gene: TRBV12-3/TRBV12-4; d_gene: TRBD1; j_gene: TRBJ2-1; CDR3aa: CASRPGTAFYNEQFF
v_gene: TRBV10-3; d_gene: TRBD2; j_gene: TRBJ2-7; CDR3aa: CAISGTSGGAYEQYF
v_gene: TRBV7-2; d_gene: TRBD1; j_gene: TRBJ1-1; CDR3aa: CASSLSGGAGDTEAFF
v_gene: TRBV6-5; d_gene: .; j_gene: TRBJ2-5; CDR3aa: CASSYVGGGETQYF
v_gene: TRBV3-1; d_gene: TRBD1; j_gene: TRBJ2-1; CDR3aa: CASSERDRGSYNEQFF
v_gene: TRBV29-1; d_gene: TRBD1; j_gene: TRBJ2-7; CDR3aa: CSVERGTGPYEQYF
v_gene: TRBV4-2; d_gene: .; j_gene: TRBJ2-7; CDR3aa: CASSQASQAQYEQYF
v_gene: TRBV19; d_gene: TRBD2; j_gene: TRBJ2-1; CDR3aa: CASSIGTSGSQFF
v_gene: TRBV20-1; d_gene: .; j_gene: TRBJ1-2; CDR3aa: CSAKTARTTNYGYTF
v_gene: TRBV12-3/TRBV12-4; d_gene: .; j_gene: TRBJ2-7; CDR3aa: CASTRPGGEQYF
v_gene: TRBV5-1; d_gene: .; j_gene: TRBJ2-7; CDR3aa: CASSLEGGRYEQYF
v_gene: TRBV12-3/TRBV12-4; d_gene: .; j_gene: TRBJ1-5; CDR3aa: CASSSPRDIWNQPQHF
v_gene: TRBV19; d_gene: TRBD1; j_gene: TRBJ1-5; CDR3aa: CASSPTPGTGRYQPQHF
v_gene: TRBV27; d_gene: .; j_gene: TRBJ1-4; CDR3aa: CASSPRTVHEKLFF
v_gene: TRBV2; d_gene: .; j_gene: TRBJ1-1; CDR3aa: CASSEEPNTEAFF
v_gene: TRBV19; d_gene: TRBD2; j_gene: TRBJ2-2; CDR3aa: CASSILRGGRTTGELFF
v_gene: TRBV7-3; d_gene: .; j_gene: TRBJ2-3; CDR3aa: CASSLDAASSSTDTQYF
v_gene: TRBV6-1; d_gene: .; j_gene: TRBJ2-7; CDR3aa: CASSGEDSSYEQYF
v_gene: TRBV19; d_gene: .; j_gene: TRBJ1-3; CDR3aa: CASSIQAASGNTIYF
v_gene: TRBV11-2; d_gene: TRBD1; j_gene: TRBJ2-7; CDR3aa: CASSPRGQGYEQYF
v_gene: TRBV11-3; d_gene: .; j_gene: TRBJ1-2; CDR3aa: CASSLCRQGYNGYTF
v_gene: TRBV19; d_gene: .; j_gene: TRBJ2-1; CDR3aa: CASISTGGGNEQFF
v_gene: TRBV13; d_gene: .; j_gene: TRBJ1-1; CDR3aa: CASSRGFEGTEAFF
v_gene: TRBV5-6; d_gene: .; j_gene: TRBJ1-2; CDR3aa: CASFLTVSNYGYTF
v_gene: TRBV5-4; d_gene: .; j_gene: TRBJ1-3; CDR3aa: CASEFRGGNTIYF
v_gene: TRBV15; d_gene: TRBD1; j_gene: TRBJ2-6; CDR3aa: CATSSSKDRSGANVLTF
v_gene: TRBV2; d_gene: TRBD2; j_gene: TRBJ2-5; CDR3aa: CASIRLAGGQETQYF